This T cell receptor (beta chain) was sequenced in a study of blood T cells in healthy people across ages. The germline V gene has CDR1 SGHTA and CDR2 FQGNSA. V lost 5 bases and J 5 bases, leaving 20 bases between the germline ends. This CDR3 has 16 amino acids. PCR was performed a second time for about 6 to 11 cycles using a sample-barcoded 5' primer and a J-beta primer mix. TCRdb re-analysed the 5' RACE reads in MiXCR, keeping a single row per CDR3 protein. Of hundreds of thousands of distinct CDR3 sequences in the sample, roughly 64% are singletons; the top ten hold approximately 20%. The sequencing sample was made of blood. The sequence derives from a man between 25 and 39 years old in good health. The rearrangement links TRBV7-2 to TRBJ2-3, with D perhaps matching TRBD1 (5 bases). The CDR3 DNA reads TGTGCCAGCAGCGAGTGGGGCCCCGATCACGGAGATACGCAGTATTTT. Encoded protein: CASSEWGPDHGDTQYF.